These 22 T cell receptor beta chains were sequenced from one sample in a study of response to subunit inactivated influenza vaccine. TCRdb used MiXCR to reprocess the RT-PCR reads, holding one entry per CDR3 protein. The data hold about 500,000 distinct CDR3 sequences, with about 15% observed a single time. Sequenced here: CD4+ T cells sorted from PBMCs, sampled approximately 25 months after vaccination. Receptors originate from a man aged 45 to 70 who received an inactivated influenza vaccine.

This clonotype was counted between two and nine times. This chain uses TRBV4-1 with TRBJ1-1; unclear D gene. Germline V gene data show CDR1 as MGHRA and CDR2 as YSYEKL. V lost 0 bases and J lost 0, with 14 bases in between. The CDR3 has 17 amino acids. The CDR3 here is CASSQDRNSILNTEAFF. The CDR3 bases are TGCGCCAGCAGCCAAGACAGAAACTCAATTCTGAACACTGAAGCTTTCTTT.

Only a few counts were recorded for this clonotype. The chain employs TRBV5-1 and TRBJ2-7; 11 bases agree with TRBD2. V trimming: 2 bases; J trimming: 2 bases; junction bases outside the gene matches: 3. Germline V gene sequence: CDR1 SGHRS, CDR2 YFSETQ. This CDR3 spans 15 amino acids. CDR3 residues: CASSFLAGGPYEQYF. The CDR3 bases are TGCGCCAGCAGCTTCTTAGCGGGGGGGCCCTACGAGCAGTACTTC.

J is TRBJ2-1 and V is TRBV14; 7 positions match TRBD2. The CDR3 totals 17 residues. The V gene's germline CDR1 is SGHDN and CDR2 FVKESK. V lost 1 base to trimming and J lost 3 bases; unmatched junction nucleotides: 9. CDR3 sequence reads: CASSQVAGRALYNEQFF. As DNA, the CDR3 is TGTGCCAGCAGCCAAGTGGCGGGGAGGGCCCTCTACAATGAGCAGTTCTTC.

The chain uses TRBV12-3 or TRBV12-4 and TRBJ1-4, with D perhaps matching TRBD1 (6 bases). CDR3 length: 14 residues. V lost 3 bases and J lost 8, with 13 bases in between. Here the CDR3 reads CASSFSGEGEKLFF. In DNA, the CDR3 is TGTGCCAGCAGTTTTTCAGGGGAGGGGGAAAAACTGTTTTTT.

This rearrangement joins TRBV28 to TRBJ2-7; TRBD2 matches 7 bases. This CDR3 is built from 15 residues. Germline V CDR1 and CDR2: MDHEN, SYDVKM. The ends lost 6 bases at V and 0 bases at J; junction bases unmatched: 8. The CDR3: CASSPSGGGSYEQYF. CDR3 nucleotides: TGTGCCAGCAGCCCTTCTGGCGGGGGCTCCTACGAGCAGTACTTC.

This clonotype was counted only a few times. The V gene is TRBV2, the J gene TRBJ1-1; TRBD1 matches at 9 bases. CDR3 length equals 14 residues. The germline CDR1 and CDR2 sequences are SNHLY and FYNNEI. V shed 5 bases, J shed 4 bases, and the junction held 5 bases outside the gene matches. This chain's CDR3 is CASSRDREGTEAFF. CDR3 DNA: TGTGCCAGCAGTAGGGACAGGGAAGGCACTGAAGCTTTCTTT.

CDR3 nucleotide sequence: TGCGCCAGCACAGACCTTGGGGGGGGAAATGAGCAGTTCTTC. It encodes CASTDLGGGNEQFF. The gene calls are TRBV5-1 and TRBJ2-1; TRBD2 aligns across 7 bases. The CDR3 consists of 14 residues. The germline V gene encodes CDR1 SGHRS and CDR2 YFSETQ. J was trimmed by 7 bases and V by 6 bases; bases with no gene match: 10.

This clonotype was observed at least ten times. The J gene is TRBJ2-7, the V gene TRBV28; D may be TRBD2 (7 bases). Looked up from germline, CDR1 is MDHEN and CDR2 is SYDVKM. The CDR3 is 15 residues long. Trimming removed 5 bases from V and 0 bases from J, with 14 bases in between. The CDR3 coding sequence is TGTGCCAGCAGTCGGGGGGACACGAGCTCCTACGAGCAGTACTTC. This sequence encodes CASSRGDTSSYEQYF.

This clonotype was seen many times. This sequence joins TRBV20-1 and TRBJ2-7; a weak D match, TRBD2 (6 bases). Germline V gene sequence: CDR1 DFQATT, CDR2 SNEGSKA (reference sequence). The V gene lost 3 bases and the J gene lost 6 bases, with 15 bases spanning the gap. The CDR3 consists of 13 residues. Here the CDR3 reads CSASRVRGIEQYF. As DNA, the CDR3 is TGCAGTGCTAGTAGGGTCCGGGGGATCGAGCAGTACTTC.

This clonotype was detected only a few times. This chain joins TRBV5-1 and TRBJ2-1; TRBD2 matches 12 bases. The CDR3 length is 16 residues. J was trimmed by 5 bases and V by 4 bases; bases with no gene match: 7. The germline V gene has CDR1 SGHRS and CDR2 YFSETQ. The CDR3 region is CASSKTSGGPNNEQFF. The DNA for the CDR3 is TGCGCCAGCAGCAAGACTAGCGGGGGTCCCAACAATGAGCAGTTCTTC.

This rearrangement joins TRBV21-1 to TRBJ1-2. TRBV21-1 is a known pseudogene. This CDR3 is 14 amino acids long. Here the CDR3 reads CASSKGWQYYGYTF. In DNA, the CDR3 is TGTGCCAGCAGCAAAGGCTGGCAGTACTATGGCTACACCTTC.

In this sample, this clonotype turned up many times. The chain couples TRBV28 to TRBJ2-7, with 7 bases fitting TRBD2. Germline V CDR1 and CDR2: MDHEN, SYDVKM. J gave up 6 bases and V 0 bases, and 5 bases lay outside the gene matches. The CDR3 has 14 amino acids. DNA of the CDR3: TGTGCCAGCAGTTTATGGCGCCGGGGGGTCGAGCAGTACTTC. It yields the protein CASSLWRRGVEQYF.

This clonotype was recorded many times. The chain has TRBV20-1 and TRBJ1-2; 7 bases line up with TRBD1. CDR3 length: 14 residues. Losses at the gene ends were 6 bases for V and 8 bases for J; bases not matched to a gene: 15. Germline V gene data show CDR1 as DFQATT and CDR2 as SNEGSKA (reference sequence). The CDR3 region is CSAQGQLFSAGYTF. As DNA, the CDR3 is TGCAGTGCCCAGGGACAGCTCTTTTCGGCGGGCTACACCTTC.

V usage is TRBV11-2 and J usage is TRBJ2-3, with 7 bases fitting TRBD1. V shed 4 bases, J shed 4 bases, and the junction held 8 bases outside the gene matches. The CDR3 spans 15 residues. Per germline, CDR1 SGHAT and CDR2 FQNNGV. The CDR3 DNA reads as TGTGCCAGCAGCTCCCGGGACAGAAATCCAGATACGCAGTATTTT. Amino acid sequence: CASSSRDRNPDTQYF.

This clonotype was counted many times. The rearrangement uses TRBV3-1 and TRBJ1-5; weak D call: TRBD1 (5 bases). Trimming cost V 1 base and J 3 bases, with 10 bases left between them. Germline CDR1 reads LGHDT; CDR2 reads YNNKEL (reference sequence). The CDR3 totals 15 residues. In DNA form, the CDR3 reads TGTGCCAGCAGCCAAGGAGACAGAAACAATCAGCCCCAGCATTTT. It is translated as CASSQGDRNNQPQHF.

This clonotype was detected only a few times. This sequence joins TRBV11-1 and TRBJ2-3; no firm D call. The CDR3 is 18 residues long. Trimming removed 1 base at V and 0 bases at J, with 17 bases between. Germline assignment: CDR1 SGHAT and CDR2 FQDESV (reference sequence). CDR3 in DNA: TGTGCCAGCAGCTTAGGATTCGGAAGGAGTTTTAGCACAGATACGCAGTATTTT. Translated: CASSLGFGRSFSTDTQYF. Looking up the rest from reference TRBV11-1 and TRBJ2-3 gives the full variable domain: EAEVAQSPRYKITEKSQAVAFWCDPISGHATLYWYRQILGQGPELLVQFQDESVVDDSQLPKDRFSAERLKGVDSTLKIQPAELGDSAMYLCASSLGFGRSFSTDTQYFGPGTRLTVL.

V is TRBV7-8 and J is TRBJ2-2; the match to TRBD2 covers 14 bases. V gave up 5 bases and J gave up 2 bases; unmatched junction bases: 7. The CDR3 spans 18 residues. CDR1 SGHVS and CDR2 FQNEAQ come from the germline V gene. CDR3 nucleotide sequence: TGTGCCAGCAGCGGTGGACTAGCGGGGGGAATTAACACCGGGGAGCTGTTTTTT. Translation gives CASSGGLAGGINTGELFF.

The rearrangement links TRBV6-2 or TRBV6-3 to TRBJ2-4; 11 nucleotides align to TRBD2. Germline V gene sequence: CDR1 MNHEY, CDR2 SVGEGT. V lost 0 bases, J lost 6 bases, and 10 bases stayed unmatched. CDR3 length equals 18 residues. CDR3 coding DNA: TGTGCCAGCAGTTACTCATTAGCGGGAGGGCCTAACCTAAACATTCAGTACTTC. This sequence encodes CASSYSLAGGPNLNIQYF.

The chain uses TRBV2 and TRBJ2-2; 7 positions match TRBD2. From germline, CDR1 is SNHLY and CDR2 FYNNEI. V lost 6 bases to trimming and J lost 5 bases; unmatched junction nucleotides: 6. The CDR3 runs 14 residues. In DNA form, the CDR3 reads TGTGCCAGCAGGGGGAGCGGGGATACCGGGGAGCTGTTTTTT. Translated: CASRGSGDTGELFF.

The chain has TRBV7-7 and TRBJ1-1; TRBD1 aligns across 9 bases. The junction had 8 bases not matched to a gene; V was cut back by 1 base and J by 5 bases. The CDR3 length is 16 residues. Germline V gene sequence: CDR1 SSHAT, CDR2 FNYEAQ (reference sequence). This CDR3 reads CASSLGLQGAFTEAFF. The CDR3 DNA reads TGTGCCAGCAGCTTAGGCCTACAGGGGGCCTTTACTGAAGCTTTCTTT.

In this sample, this clonotype turned up a few times. This rearrangement joins TRBV3-1 to TRBJ2-1; 14 nucleotides align to TRBD2. The CDR3 consists of 14 residues. CDR1 is LGHDT and CDR2 is YNNKEL in the germline V gene (reference sequence). The V gene end was trimmed by 4 bases and the J gene end by 15 bases; junction bases not matched to a gene: 8. The CDR3 loop reads CASSPPGLAGVRFF. The CDR3 nucleotides are TGTGCCAGCAGCCCTCCGGGACTAGCGGGAGTAAGGTTCTTC.

CDR3 bases: TGTGCCAGCAGCTTAGCCGGGACAGGGGGCGCCTACGAGCAGTACTTC. Its translation: CASSLAGTGGAYEQYF. The rearrangement uses TRBV7-2 and TRBJ2-7, with 12 bases identical to TRBD1. Germline trimming cut 0 bases from V and 2 bases from J; bases unmatched to any gene: 2. Germline V gene data show CDR1 as SGHTA and CDR2 as FQGNSA. CDR3 length: 16 residues. Using reference TRBV7-2 and TRBJ2-7 for the parts outside the CDR3, the full variable domain is GAGVSQSPSNKVTEKGKDVELRCDPISGHTALYWYRQSLGQGLEFLIYFQGNSAPDKSGLPSDRFSAERTGGSVSTLTIQRTQQEDSAVYLCASSLAGTGGAYEQYFGPGTRLTVT.